Ten or more counts support the clone carrying this T cell receptor beta chain. The target antigen is unknown. The study drew its healthy controls from blood bank volunteers in Maryland, USA. This sample stems from a study of neurological immune-mediated disorders. Study-level findings and limits: Private repertoires in all groups were suggested, as expanded clones shared no CDR3 amino acid sequences across subjects.

TCRdb recomputed calls from the 5' RACE reads with MiXCR, one row per CDR3 protein. This sample has more than 50,000 distinct CDR3 sequences, with 10% to 12% found just once. Trimming shortened V by 1 base and J by 7 bases, and 10 bases separated the two germline ends. This CDR3 is built from 13 residues. CDR1 and CDR2 from the germline V gene are SGHVS and FQNEAQ. The chain is built from TRBV7-8 and TRBJ1-2; D unresolved. Sequences were obtained from PBMCs. The clonotype comes from a man aged 60-69 years in good health. CDR3 sequence: CASSLDLGSGYTF. The CDR3 DNA sequence: TGTGCCAGCAGCTTAGACCTCGGCTCTGGCTACACCTTC.